This T cell receptor (beta chain) is drawn from a study of blood T cells in healthy people across ages. Study results and caveats: Relative to aged donors, long-lived donors carried more naive CD4+ cells and displayed higher diversity.

Note on this clonotype: The antigen is not known.

Researchers collected 9 to 10 milliliters of peripheral blood from every single donor. Researchers report isolating at least 7 million PBMCs per sample. Extractions gave at least 6 micrograms of total RNA per sample. J gave up 10 bases and V 6 bases, and 0 bases lay outside the gene matches. Germline V gene sequence: CDR1 SNHLY, CDR2 FYNNEI. This CDR3 comprises 10 residues. Alongside a J-beta primer mix, a sample-barcoded 5' primer served in a second PCR lasting 7 to 11 cycles. TCRdb passed the 5' RACE reads through MiXCR, listing each CDR3 protein once. Counted here are about 1.1 million distinct CDR3 sequences, 30% to 40% occurring once; the ten biggest clones make up over 10%.

The source of this sequence is a man younger than 35 in good health. J is TRBJ1-2 and V is TRBV2; 9 positions agree with TRBD1. Source material: blood. This CDR3 reads CASRQGAYTF. CDR3 sequence (DNA): TGTGCCAGCAGACAGGGGGCCTACACCTTC.